These 27 T cell receptor beta chains were all obtained from the same sample, sequenced in a study of blood T cells in healthy people across ages. A second PCR of 7 to 11 cycles used a sample-barcoded 5' primer and a J-beta primer mix. Using its own MiXCR run on the 5' RACE reads, TCRdb lists one record per CDR3 protein. The data show hundreds of thousands of distinct CDR3 sequences, with around 31% seen just once and around 14% held by the top ten. Specimen: blood. These receptors all stem from a woman older than 75 in good health.

This clonotype has just a few counts. The chain carries TRBV20-1 and TRBJ2-5; possibly TRBD2 for D (5 bases). This CDR3 comprises 15 residues. V was trimmed by 1 base and J by 4 bases, leaving 16 bases between them. CDR1 and CDR2 (germline): DFQATT, SNEGSKA (reference sequence). CDR3 protein: CSARVAGSRGETQYF. The CDR3 nucleotides are TGCAGTGCTAGAGTGGCCGGGTCCCGGGGAGAGACCCAGTACTTC.

About this clonotype itself: A much larger clone differs from this one at a single base, so this may be a read error. The V call is TRBV7-3, the J call TRBJ2-5, with no clear D. Trimming pared 7 bases from V and 1 base from J, leaving 16 bases between. Germline CDR1 is SGHTA and CDR2 is FQGTGA. This CDR3 region has 15 residues. The CDR3 DNA sequence: TGTGCCAGCACCTCACGTGGACGGGCCCAAGAGACCCAGTACTTC. Amino acid sequence: CASTSRGRAQETQYF.

This clonotype occurred many times. The chain joins TRBV20-1 to TRBJ2-3; D may be TRBD1 or TRBD2 (6 bases each). CDR3 length equals 20 residues. Trimming left V 3 bases short and J 0 bases short, with 28 bases between. Germline V CDR1 and CDR2: DFQATT, SNEGSKA (reference sequence). The CDR3: CSASGGRFEGAYVSTDTQYF. The DNA for the CDR3 is TGCAGTGCTAGTGGGGGGCGTTTTGAAGGGGCGTATGTAAGCACAGATACGCAGTATTTT.

This clonotype was counted many times. This chain joins TRBV29-1 and TRBJ2-5; 8 bases match TRBD1. Germline CDR1 SQVTM, CDR2 ANQGSEA. Germline trimming cut 6 bases from V and 5 bases from J; bases unmatched to any gene: 8. There are 13 residues in the CDR3. This CDR3 is CSVNQGARETQYF. CDR3 bases: TGCAGCGTCAACCAGGGGGCGCGGGAGACCCAGTACTTC.

This clonotype was seen at least ten times. This sequence joins TRBV20-1 and TRBJ2-7; TRBD1 agrees at 8 bases. After removal of 6 bases from V and 7 bases from J, the junction contained 11 bases not matched to a gene. The CDR3 is 13 amino acids. Germline CDR1 is DFQATT and CDR2 is SNEGSKA (reference sequence). CDR3 in DNA: TGCAGTGCCCCCTCGGGCAGGGGGCGGGAGCAGTACTTC. Amino acid sequence: CSAPSGRGREQYF.

This clonotype was found many times. V usage is TRBV29-1 and J usage is TRBJ2-3; the match to TRBD2 covers 8 bases. With V trimmed by 4 bases and J by 6 bases, 3 bases remained unmatched. This CDR3 spans 12 amino acids. Germline values: CDR1 SQVTM, CDR2 ANQGSEA. The CDR3 sequence is CSVGRGVDTQYF. CDR3 coding DNA: TGCAGCGTTGGGCGGGGGGTGGATACGCAGTATTTT.

This clonotype was observed many times. V is TRBV7-3 and J is TRBJ2-5; D unresolved. The germline gives CDR1 SGHTA, CDR2 FQGTGA. This CDR3 has 14 residues. With 5 bases removed from V and 2 bases from J, the gap between germline ends came to 12 bases. CDR3 protein: CASSTGHPQETQYF. CDR3 coding DNA: TGTGCCAGCAGCACCGGGCACCCGCAAGAGACCCAGTACTTC.

To note about this clonotype: A read error is possible here, since a much larger clone lies one base away. The chain links TRBV7-2 to TRBJ2-1; TRBD1 might be the D (6 bases). Matching the DNA end better, TRBJ2-7 makes the J call doubtful. Germline V gene sequence: CDR1 SGHTA, CDR2 FQGNSA. This CDR3 comprises 15 residues. CDR3 nucleotides: TGTGCCAACAGTCCCTTACAGGGTGCCTACAATGAGCAGTACTTC. Translated, it gives CANSPLQGAYNEQYF.

This clonotype was found a few times. Just one base apart from a much larger clone, this may be a read error. The V gene is TRBV11-2, the J gene TRBJ2-3, with 7 bases identical to TRBD1. CDR3 length: 15 amino acids. Germline V gives CDR1 SGHAT, CDR2 FQNNGV. DNA for the CDR3: TGTGCCAGCAGCGGTCGGGACAGCAGCACAGATACGCGGTATTTT. As protein: CASSGRDSSTDTRYF.

Many counts were recorded for this clonotype. V and J are TRBV3-1 and TRBJ2-5; D not certain. Trimming pared 6 bases from V and 5 bases from J, leaving 4 bases between. CDR3 length equals 10 residues. CDR1 is LGHDT, CDR2 YNNKEL, per germline (reference sequence). CDR3 residues: CASRAETQYF. In nucleotides, the CDR3 is TGTGCCAGCAGAGCGGAGACCCAGTACTTC.

This clonotype was found a few times. The gene calls are TRBV18 and TRBJ1-1; the D is unclear. The germline V and J ends were trimmed by 2 bases and 1 base, with 14 bases remaining between them. The CDR3 sequence is 16 residues long. Germline CDR1 reads KGHSH; CDR2 reads LQKENI. The CDR3 is CASSPRVAQKNTEAFF. CDR3 nucleotides: TGTGCCAGCTCACCAAGGGTGGCACAAAAGAACACTGAAGCTTTCTTT.

Note on this clonotype: A junction end diverges from the germline sequence, so it may reflect a read error. CDR3 residues: CVSSPRTSGARTDTQYF. Here the CDR3 DNA reads TGTGTCAGCAGCCCGCGGACTAGCGGGGCCCGCACAGATACGCAGTATTTT. The chain carries TRBV6-2 or TRBV6-3 and TRBJ2-3, with 12 bases lining up with TRBD2. This CDR3 has 17 residues. Looked up from germline, CDR1 is MNHEY and CDR2 is SVGEGT.

This rearrangement joins TRBV6-2 or TRBV6-3 to TRBJ2-4; either TRBD1 or TRBD2 may supply D (5 bases each). CDR3 length: 17 residues. V lost 4 bases and J lost 0, with 16 bases in between. CDR1 and CDR2 from the germline V gene are MNHEY and SVGEGT. In DNA form, the CDR3 reads TGTGCCAGCAGTTGGGGACCGGAAGAGTTAGCCAAAAACATTCAGTACTTC. Amino acids: CASSWGPEELAKNIQYF.

This clonotype has a count of ten or more. The chain has TRBV7-2 and TRBJ1-1, with TRBD1 identical over 8 bases. CDR1 SGHTA and CDR2 FQGNSA come from the germline V gene. Trimming cost V 5 bases and J 5 bases; bases outside gene matches: 7. This CDR3 region has 14 residues. The CDR3 region has the DNA TGTGCCAGCAGCCAAACAGGGGGGAGGACTGAAGCTTTCTTT. Its translation: CASSQTGGRTEAFF.

There are a few counts of this clonotype. A read error is possible here, since a much larger clone lies one base away. The chain combines TRBV20-1 with TRBJ2-5; 11 bases are shared with TRBD2. The CDR3 contains 15 residues. CDR1 is DFQATT and CDR2 is SNEGSKA in the germline V gene (reference sequence). Trimming removed 3 bases from V and 11 bases from J; junction bases left unmatched: 14. As DNA, the CDR3 is TGCAGTGCTAGTCCCATAGCGGGGGGGTACAATGAGCAGTACTTC. The encoded protein is CSASPIAGGYNEQYF.

This clonotype was detected many times. V and J are TRBV12-5 and TRBJ2-5, with 11 positions matching TRBD1. The CDR3 extends over 16 amino acids. V lost 1 base, J lost 5 bases, and 6 bases stayed unmatched. CDR1 and CDR2 (germline): LGHNT, FRNRAP. CDR3: CASGLDRTGGGETQYF. The CDR3, as DNA: TGTGCTAGTGGTTTGGATCGGACAGGGGGCGGGGAGACCCAGTACTTC.

This clonotype was detected many times. This chain connects TRBV5-5 to TRBJ2-5, with D possibly TRBD1 on 6 matching bases. The length of the CDR3 is 15 residues. CDR1 is SGHKS, CDR2 YYEKEE, per germline (reference sequence). Trimming stripped 1 base from V and 4 bases from J, with 14 bases between. The CDR3 loop is CASSLTGRGAETQYF. CDR3 DNA: TGTGCCAGCAGCTTGACAGGGCGAGGGGCAGAGACCCAGTACTTC.

This clonotype was counted ten times or more. This rearrangement joins TRBV20-1 to TRBJ2-3; D is possibly TRBD1 (6 bases). Deletions cut 4 bases from V and 3 bases from J, with 11 bases between. Germline CDR1 is DFQATT and CDR2 is SNEGSKA (reference sequence). The CDR3 consists of 13 residues. DNA of the CDR3: TGCAGTGCTATCTCAGGGGAAACAGATACGCAGTATTTT. This codes for CSAISGETDTQYF.

This clonotype was counted between two and nine times. This sequence joins TRBV10-3 and TRBJ1-1; D is unclear. Germline V gene sequence: CDR1 ENHRY, CDR2 SYGVKD. The V gene lost 10 bases and the J gene lost 7 bases, with 22 bases spanning the gap. This CDR3 is 14 amino acids long. This chain's CDR3 is CATRGRPTNGEAFF. The CDR3 bases are TGTGCCACAAGAGGGAGGCCCACAAATGGTGAAGCTTTCTTT.

This clonotype was seen at least ten times. The chain combines TRBV7-3 with TRBJ2-1, with TRBD2 identical over 13 bases. After removal of 5 bases from V and 4 bases from J, the junction contained 8 bases not matched to a gene. The CDR3 has 17 amino acids. CDR1 and CDR2 from the germline V gene are SGHTA and FQGTGA. This CDR3 reads CASSLTGTSGVYNEQFF. In DNA, the CDR3 is TGTGCCAGCAGCCTCACCGGGACTAGCGGGGTTTACAATGAGCAGTTCTTC.

On this clonotype: A much larger clone differs from this one at a single base, so this may be a read error. V usage is TRBV30 and J usage is TRBJ1-2; no clear D. V was cut by 0 bases and J by 4 bases, with 9 bases left in between. The CDR3 consists of 13 residues. Germline CDR1 GTSNPN, CDR2 SVGIG (reference sequence). The CDR3 nucleotides read TGTGCCTGGAGTGTAGTGAGAAGCTATGGCTACACCTTC. Its translation: CAWSVVRSYGYTF. The variable domain in full, completed from reference TRBV30 and TRBJ1-2, reads SQTIHQWPATLVQPVGSPLSLECTVEGTSNPNLYWYRQAAGRGLQLLFYSVGIGQISSEVPQNLSASRPQDRQFILSSKKLLLSDSGFYLCAWSVVRSYGYTFGSGTRLTVV.

Ten or more counts support this clonotype. V and J are TRBV9 and TRBJ2-2, with D possibly being TRBD1 (6 bases). Trimming left V 3 bases short and J 1 base short, with 10 bases between. The CDR3 is 15 residues long. Germline-derived CDR1 and CDR2 are SGDLS and YYNGEE. The CDR3 loop is CASSEGTLNTGELFF. In DNA form, the CDR3 reads TGTGCCAGCAGCGAGGGGACATTGAACACCGGGGAGCTGTTTTTT.

This chain uses TRBV5-1 with TRBJ1-6; TRBD1 agrees at 10 bases. V gave up 3 bases and J gave up 7 bases; unmatched junction bases: 7. Per the germline V gene, CDR1 is SGHRS and CDR2 is YFSETQ. This CDR3 has 16 amino acids. CDR3 sequence reads: CASSWPGTGENSPLHF. The CDR3 bases are TGCGCCAGCAGCTGGCCGGGGACAGGGGAAAATTCACCCCTCCACTTT.

This clonotype turned up a few times. The J gene is TRBJ1-1, the V gene TRBV12-3 or TRBV12-4; TRBD1 matches 7 bases. CDR3 size: 16 residues. The ends lost 7 bases at V and 3 bases at J; junction bases unmatched: 14. The chain's CDR3 is CASTPWAGRGYTEAFF. The CDR3 nucleotides are TGTGCCAGCACTCCTTGGGCGGGCAGGGGGTACACTGAAGCTTTCTTT.

The table lists this clonotype with many counts. The V and J genes are TRBV11-1 and TRBJ2-7; D gene unclear. This CDR3 has 14 amino acids. CDR1 and CDR2 (germline): SGHAT, FQDESV (reference sequence). V was trimmed by 1 base and J by 2 bases, leaving 9 bases between them. The CDR3 spells CASSLESNTYEQYF. CDR3 bases: TGTGCCAGCAGCTTAGAGAGCAACACCTACGAGCAGTACTTC.

The sample holds many counts of this clonotype. The gene calls are TRBV5-6 and TRBJ2-1, with TRBD1 identical over 9 bases. V lost 0 bases to trimming and J lost 8 bases; unmatched junction nucleotides: 6. The germline CDR1 and CDR2 sequences are SGHDT and YYEEEE. This CDR3 is built from 15 residues. The CDR3 nucleotides read TGTGCCAGCAGCTTGGCGGGACAGGGTTACGATGAGCAGTTCTTC. This translates into CASSLAGQGYDEQFF.

This chain joins TRBV6-5 and TRBJ2-3; 9 positions match TRBD1. V shed 0 bases and J 4 bases; nucleotides not matched to a gene: 5. This CDR3 region has 16 residues. CDR1 is MNHEY and CDR2 is SVGAGI in the germline V gene. The CDR3 DNA is TGTGCCAGCAGTTACTCGCGGGACAGGGAGCCAGATACGCAGTATTTT. Residues: CASSYSRDREPDTQYF.